This record concerns one T cell receptor (beta chain) sequence. The sample comes from a study of blood T cell repertoires in COVID-19. Study-wide background: Some COVID-19 samples were acute and others convalescent; all came from the United States, Italy and Spain. PBMCs, B-cell-depleted T cells, or T cells were the source of the cDNA or gDNA that made up the material.

V shed 3 bases, J shed 8 bases, and the junction held 2 bases outside the gene matches. Per germline, CDR1 MDHEN and CDR2 SYDVKM. The CDR3 sequence is 12 residues long. Original methodology: Reference gene primer amplification gave nucleated cell count estimates. TCRdb's copy holds only in-frame clones and misses some; the assay was immunoSEQ multiplex PCR. That table is the source of V, J and clone size, and D and trimming were worked out from the DNA. The data contain fewer than 40,000 clones, around 85% of them singletons. The sequencing input was peripheral blood. The sequence was collected from a man of 80 years or more with active COVID-19. The chain joins TRBV28 to TRBJ1-2, with 8 bases matching TRBD1. CDR3 in amino acids: CASSFRGRGYTF. The DNA for the CDR3 is TGTGCCAGCAGTTTCAGGGGGCGCGGCTACACCTTC.